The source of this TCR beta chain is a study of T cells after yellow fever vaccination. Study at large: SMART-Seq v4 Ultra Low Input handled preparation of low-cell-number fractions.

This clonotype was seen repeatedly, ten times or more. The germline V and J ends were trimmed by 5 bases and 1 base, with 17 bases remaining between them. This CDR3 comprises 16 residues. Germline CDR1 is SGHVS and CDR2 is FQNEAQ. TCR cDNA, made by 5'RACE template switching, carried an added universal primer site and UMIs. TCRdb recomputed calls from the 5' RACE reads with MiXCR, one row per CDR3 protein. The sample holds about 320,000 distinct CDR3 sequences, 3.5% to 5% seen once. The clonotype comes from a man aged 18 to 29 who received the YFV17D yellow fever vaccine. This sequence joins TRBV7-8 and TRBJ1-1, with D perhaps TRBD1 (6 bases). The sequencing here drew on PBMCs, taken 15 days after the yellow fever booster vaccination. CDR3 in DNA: TGTGCCAGCAGCCCTCTAACAGGGTTTAAGAACACTGAAGCTTTCTTT. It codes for CASSPLTGFKNTEAFF.